This T cell receptor (beta chain) was identified in a study of blood T cells in healthy people across ages. Study information: Using template switching, researchers captured about one barcoded beta molecule for each two T cells.

Primers used in a second PCR of about 7 to 12 cycles were a sample-barcoded 5' primer and a J-beta primer mix. TCRdb recomputed calls from the 5' RACE reads with MiXCR, one row per CDR3 protein. The sample holds roughly 1.7 million distinct CDR3 sequences, about 35% seen once. This clonotype came up a few times. Between the trimmed V and J ends, which lost 8 bases and 2 bases, there was a span of 10 bases. The CDR3 has 14 residues. Extractions gave at least 5.5 micrograms of total RNA per sample. The sample comprised blood. The chain is built from TRBV12-3 or TRBV12-4 and TRBJ2-6, with D maybe TRBD1 (6 bases). The TCR was taken from a woman aged 30 to 39 in good health. The CDR3 DNA follows: TGTGCCAGCTTTAGGGGGACTGGGGCCAACGTCCTGACTTTC. It encodes CASFRGTGANVLTF.